A few counts support the clone carrying this TCR beta chain. What it binds is not known. The data originate from a study of early T cells in non-severe SARS-CoV-2 infection. Overall study context: Bulk RNA isolated from unsorted whole blood underwent sequencing; chains were not paired. General observations from the study: Clonotype matching in VDJdb favored anti-spike CD8 responses and did not capture private and CD4 specificities.

Researchers tagged individual cDNA molecules with unique molecular identifiers. Using its own MiXCR run on the 5' RACE reads, TCRdb lists one record per CDR3 protein. The sample holds around 88,000 distinct CDR3 sequences; around 15% are singletons and the top ten take approximately 7.5%. V shed 5 bases, J shed 3 bases, and the junction held 15 bases outside the gene matches. The CDR3 consists of 18 residues. The germline gives CDR1 SGHVS, CDR2 FQNEAQ. This chain joins TRBV7-8 and TRBJ2-3, with TRBD2 identical over 9 bases. Sequenced material: whole blood. The TCR sequence derives from an adult who was a healthcare worker with PCR-confirmed SARS-CoV-2 infection or an uninfected control (not recorded which). CDR3 residues: CASSRSFYSGSETDTQYF. Here the CDR3 DNA reads TGTGCCAGCAGCCGAAGCTTCTATAGCGGGAGTGAGACAGATACGCAGTATTTT.